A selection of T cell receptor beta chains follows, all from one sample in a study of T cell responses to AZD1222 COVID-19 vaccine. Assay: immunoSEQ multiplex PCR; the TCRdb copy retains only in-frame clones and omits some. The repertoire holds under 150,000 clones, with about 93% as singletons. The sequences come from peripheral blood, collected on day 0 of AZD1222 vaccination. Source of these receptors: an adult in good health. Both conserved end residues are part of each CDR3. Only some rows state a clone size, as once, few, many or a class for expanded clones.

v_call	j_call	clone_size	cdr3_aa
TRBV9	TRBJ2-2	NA	CASSVVQNTGELFF
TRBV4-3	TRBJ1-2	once	CASSQEGSGTPYGYTF
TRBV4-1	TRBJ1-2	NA	CASSQEPGVGYGYTF
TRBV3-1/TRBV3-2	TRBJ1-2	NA	CASNSGEGGYTF
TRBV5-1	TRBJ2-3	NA	CASSLGAGSGTDTQYF
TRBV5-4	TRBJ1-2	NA	CASSLIWGAVSNYGYTF
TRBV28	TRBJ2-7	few	CASSSPWTSGTYEQYF
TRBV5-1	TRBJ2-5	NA	CASSLETSGNWETQYF
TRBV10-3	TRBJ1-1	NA	CAISQQDSLNTEAFF
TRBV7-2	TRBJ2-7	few	CASSRTGGDYEQYF
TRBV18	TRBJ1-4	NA	CASSPGAGDGEKLFF
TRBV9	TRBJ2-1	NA	CASSPRDRASYNEQFF
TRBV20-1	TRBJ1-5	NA	CSASSAQGPNQPQHF
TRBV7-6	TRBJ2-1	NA	CASSLKGGNEQFF
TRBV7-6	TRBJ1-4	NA	CASSLAGGSNEKLFF
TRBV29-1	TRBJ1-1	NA	CSVEERANTEAFF